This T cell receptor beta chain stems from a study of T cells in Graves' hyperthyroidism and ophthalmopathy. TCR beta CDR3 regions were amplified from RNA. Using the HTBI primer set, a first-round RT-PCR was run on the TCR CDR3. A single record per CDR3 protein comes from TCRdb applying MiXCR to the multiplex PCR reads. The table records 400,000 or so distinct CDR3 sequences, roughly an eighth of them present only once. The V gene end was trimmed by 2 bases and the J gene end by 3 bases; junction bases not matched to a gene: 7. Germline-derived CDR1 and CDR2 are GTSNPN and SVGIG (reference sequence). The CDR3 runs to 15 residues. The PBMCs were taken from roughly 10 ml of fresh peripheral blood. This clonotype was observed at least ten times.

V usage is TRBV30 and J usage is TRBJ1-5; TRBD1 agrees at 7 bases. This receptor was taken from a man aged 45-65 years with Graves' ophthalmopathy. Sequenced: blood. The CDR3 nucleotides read TGTGCCTGGAGTAGGGGGCAAATTGACAATCAGCCCCAGCATTTT. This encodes CAWSRGQIDNQPQHF.